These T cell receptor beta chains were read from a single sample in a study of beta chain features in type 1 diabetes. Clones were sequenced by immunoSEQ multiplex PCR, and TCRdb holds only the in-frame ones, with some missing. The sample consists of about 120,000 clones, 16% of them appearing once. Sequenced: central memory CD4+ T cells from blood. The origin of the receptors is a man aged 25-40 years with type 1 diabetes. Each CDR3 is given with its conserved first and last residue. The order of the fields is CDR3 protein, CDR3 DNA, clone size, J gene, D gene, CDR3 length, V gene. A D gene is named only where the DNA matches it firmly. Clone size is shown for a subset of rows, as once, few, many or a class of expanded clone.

CASSVQGANSPLHF,TGTGCCAGCAGCGTCCAGGGGGCGAATTCACCCCTCCACTTT,.,TRBJ1-6,TRBD1,14,TRBV9
CASMAGMNYGYTF,TGTGCCAGCATGGCAGGGATGAACTATGGCTACACCTTC,few,TRBJ1-2,.,13,TRBV6-5
CAWSEGLTYYNEQFF,TGTGCCTGGAGCGAGGGACTAACCTACTACAATGAGCAGTTCTTC,few,TRBJ2-1,TRBD2,15,TRBV30
CASSVDGRGENEQFF,TGTGCCAGCAGCGTAGATGGGAGGGGAGAAAATGAGCAGTTCTTC,few,TRBJ2-1,TRBD2,15,TRBV9
CASSSRDSTDTQYF,TGTGCCAGCAGCTCCCGGGACTCCACAGATACGCAGTATTTT,few,TRBJ2-3,.,14,TRBV7-2
CAISPGSGRYNEQFF,TGTGCCATCAGCCCGGGAAGCGGGAGGTACAATGAGCAGTTCTTC,few,TRBJ2-1,TRBD2,15,TRBV10-3
CASSPDRAWGSPLHF,TGTGCCAGCAGTCCAGACCGGGCCTGGGGATCACCCCTCCACTTT,.,TRBJ1-6,.,15,TRBV28
CAGKRGAGETQYF,TGTGCCGGGAAGCGGGGGGCCGGAGAGACCCAGTACTTC,.,TRBJ2-5,TRBD2,13,TRBV30
CASSPPTGIAQYF,TGTGCCAGCTCACCACCTACAGGGATAGCCCAGTACTTC,.,TRBJ2-5,.,13,TRBV18
CASSLQDSTEAFF,TGCGCCAGCAGCTTGCAGGATAGCACTGAAGCTTTCTTT,.,TRBJ1-1,.,13,TRBV5-1
CASRAEGETQYF,TGTGCCAGCAGGGCCGAGGGGGAGACCCAGTACTTC,many,TRBJ2-5,.,12,TRBV2
CASSLGAGMDNEQFF,TGCGCCAGCAGCTTGGGGGCAGGGATGGACAATGAGCAGTTCTTC,few,TRBJ2-1,.,15,TRBV5-1
CASSFRGNYGYTF,TGTGCCAGCAGTTTTCGGGGGAACTATGGCTACACCTTC,.,TRBJ1-2,.,13,TRBV27
CASSWDRSSTDTQYF,TGTGCCAGCAGTTGGGACAGGTCTAGCACAGATACGCAGTATTTT,few,TRBJ2-3,TRBD1,15,TRBV6-5
CATEGYGYTF,TGTGCCACCGAGGGCTATGGCTACACCTTC,many,TRBJ1-2,.,10,TRBV28
CASSGASSTDTQYF,TGTGCCAGTAGTGGGGCCTCTAGCACAGATACGCAGTATTTT,few,TRBJ2-3,.,14,TRBV19
CASSQGSAEKLFF,TGTGCCAGCAGCCAAGGCAGTGCTGAAAAACTGTTTTTT,few,TRBJ1-4,.,13,TRBV4-2
CACGTGRNYEQYF,TGTGCCTGCGGGACAGGGAGAAACTACGAGCAGTACTTC,.,TRBJ2-7,TRBD1,13,TRBV30
CAWSMDINQPQHF,TGTGCCTGGAGTATGGATATCAATCAGCCCCAGCATTTT,.,TRBJ1-5,.,13,TRBV30
CASSWTSGGFADTQYF,TGTGCCAGCAGCTGGACTAGCGGGGGGTTCGCAGATACGCAGTATTTT,.,TRBJ2-3,TRBD2,16,TRBV7-2
CASSLSYSAGNSPLHF,TGTGCCAGCAGCTTATCCTACAGCGCGGGTAATTCACCCCTCCACTTT,.,TRBJ1-6,.,16,TRBV7-8
CASSLVAVWSSYEQYF,TGTGCCAGCAGCTTAGTGGCCGTCTGGAGCTCCTACGAGCAGTACTTC,few,TRBJ2-7,.,16,TRBV11-2
CASSQETDFGWSGANVLTF,TGCGCCAGCAGCCAAGAAACAGACTTTGGGTGGTCTGGGGCCAACGTCCTGACTTTC,.,TRBJ2-6,.,19,TRBV4-3
CASTPGSAIGYTF,TGTGCCAGCACCCCGGGCTCAGCAATAGGCTACACCTTC,.,TRBJ1-2,.,13,TRBV5-8
CASKGGQPLGEKLFF,TGTGCCAGCAAAGGGGGACAACCCCTGGGGGAAAAACTGTTTTTT,few,TRBJ1-4,.,15,TRBV7-9
CSGGAQAHTDTQYF,TGCAGCGGGGGGGCTCAGGCCCACACAGATACGCAGTATTTT,few,TRBJ2-3,.,14,TRBV29-1
CASSLTSGEQETQYF,TGTGCCAGCAGCTTAACTAGCGGGGAACAAGAGACCCAGTACTTC,.,TRBJ2-5,TRBD2,15,TRBV7-2
CASSPGSPGTGGWEQYF,TGTGCCAGTAGCCCCGGATCCCCCGGGACAGGGGGCTGGGAGCAGTACTTC,.,TRBJ2-7,TRBD1,17,TRBV19
CASSQSGANVLTF,TGTGCCAGCTCACAGTCTGGGGCCAACGTCCTGACTTTC,.,TRBJ2-6,.,13,TRBV18
CSVERYNEQFF,TGCAGCGTTGAACGCTACAATGAGCAGTTCTTC,few,TRBJ2-1,.,11,TRBV29-1
CASSGTGASSGNTIYF,TGTGCCAGCAGCGGGACAGGGGCAAGCTCTGGAAACACCATATATTTT,.,TRBJ1-3,TRBD1,16,TRBV6-6
CASRKFTGITDTQYF,TGCGCCAGCAGGAAATTTACAGGGATCACAGATACGCAGTATTTT,once,TRBJ2-3,.,15,TRBV5-1
CASRPNLPPQGAGEKLFF,TGTGCCAGCAGACCTAACCTTCCCCCGCAGGGGGCCGGTGAAAAACTGTTTTTT,.,TRBJ1-4,TRBD1,18,TRBV28
CASSRGGVLGYEQYF,TGCGCCAGCAGCCGTGGCGGCGTGCTTGGGTACGAGCAGTACTTC,.,TRBJ2-7,.,15,TRBV5-1
CASSLDSRDTEAFF,TGCGCCAGCAGCTTGGATAGCAGGGACACTGAAGCTTTCTTT,few,TRBJ1-1,.,14,TRBV5-1
CASSSDPVGTQYF,TGCGCCAGCAGCTCGGACCCTGTGGGGACCCAGTACTTC,few,TRBJ2-5,.,13,TRBV5-1
CASHPGAAGGKTQYF,TGTGCCAGCCATCCGGGGGCAGCCGGCGGGAAGACCCAGTACTTC,few,TRBJ2-5,.,15,TRBV19
CSAREVRYTF,TGCAGTGCTAGAGAGGTCCGCTACACCTTC,.,TRBJ1-2,.,10,TRBV20-1
CASSVGEAGNTIYF,TGTGCCAGCAGCGTAGGTGAGGCTGGAAACACCATATATTTT,few,TRBJ1-3,.,14,TRBV9
CASSLAEADTQYF,TGTGCTAGCAGCTTAGCGGAGGCAGATACGCAGTATTTT,.,TRBJ2-3,.,13,TRBV7-7
CASSRTVTTVLSGNTIYF,TGTGCCAGCAGCAGGACAGTAACTACCGTCCTTTCTGGAAACACCATATATTTT,.,TRBJ1-3,.,18,TRBV7-9
CASSFENSPLHF,TGTGCCAGCAGCTTCGAAAATTCACCCCTCCACTTT,.,TRBJ1-6,.,12,TRBV7-8
CASSHGTRSYNEQFF,TGTGCCAGCAGCCATGGGACTAGGTCCTACAATGAGCAGTTCTTC,medium-sized,TRBJ2-1,TRBD2,15,TRBV7-8
CASTRRGADQPQHF,TGTGCCAGTACCCGGCGGGGGGCAGATCAGCCCCAGCATTTT,.,TRBJ1-5,.,14,TRBV27